The 9 T cell receptor beta chains below come from one sample, sequenced in a study of blood T cell repertoires in COVID-19. Profiled with immunoSEQ multiplex PCR; TCRdb holds only in-frame clones, not every one. Of about 200,000 clones listed, roughly 86% are singletons. Material: peripheral blood. The receptors come from a man aged 18 to 30 with active or convalescent COVID-19.

The chain combines TRBV7-8 with TRBJ1-5; D may be TRBD1 (6 bases). Between the trimmed V and J ends, which lost 0 bases and 5 bases, there was a span of 8 bases. CDR3 length: 14 amino acids. Germline values: CDR1 SGHVS, CDR2 FQNEAQ. The chain's CDR3 is CASSLAAGDQPQHF. The DNA for the CDR3 is TGTGCCAGCAGCTTAGCGGCAGGGGATCAGCCCCAGCATTTT.

The chain has TRBV6-5 and TRBJ2-7; 7 positions match TRBD1. V shed 2 bases and J 2 bases; nucleotides not matched to a gene: 3. This CDR3 contains 14 residues. Per germline, CDR1 MNHEY and CDR2 SVGAGI. The CDR3 protein is CASSYGDRAYEQYF. CDR3 sequence (DNA): TGTGCCAGCAGTTACGGGGACAGAGCCTACGAGCAGTACTTC.

J is TRBJ2-1 and V is TRBV11-2; TRBD1 matches 9 bases. The CDR3 runs 15 residues. V dropped 4 bases and J dropped 2; count of bases not matched to a gene: 3. Germline CDR1 and CDR2: SGHAT and FQNNGV. In nucleotides, the CDR3 is TGTGCCAGCAGCTCCGACAGGGGGGCCTACAATGAGCAGTTCTTC. Its translation: CASSSDRGAYNEQFF.

J is TRBJ2-7 and V is TRBV5-6, with D uncertain. The CDR3 length is 14 residues. V lost 3 bases and J lost 5, with 15 bases in between. The germline gives CDR1 SGHDT, CDR2 YYEEEE. The CDR3 nucleotides are TGTGCCAGCAGCTCTTTGGGTCGCGGAAACGAGCAGTACTTC. This codes for CASSSLGRGNEQYF.

The V and J genes are TRBV30 and TRBJ1-2; the match to TRBD1 covers 7 bases. From germline, CDR1 is GTSNPN and CDR2 SVGIG (reference sequence). Germline trimming cut 4 bases from V and 1 base from J; bases unmatched to any gene: 6. The CDR3 consists of 14 residues. Here the CDR3 DNA reads TGTGCCTGGAACCCGGACAGGCTTAACTATGGCTACACCTTC. It is translated as CAWNPDRLNYGYTF.

V is TRBV6-2 or TRBV6-3 and J is TRBJ2-7, with 14 bases aligning to TRBD2. This CDR3 comprises 15 residues. Germline CDR1 reads MNHEY; CDR2 reads SVGEGT. The V segment lost 6 bases and the J segment 2 bases; nucleotides outside the gene matches: 3. CDR3 sequence: CASSRGLAGAYEQYF. The DNA of the CDR3 is TGTGCCAGCAGCCGGGGACTAGCGGGGGCCTACGAGCAGTACTTC.

The rearrangement uses TRBV28 and TRBJ1-2; D not certain. The germline CDR1 and CDR2 sequences are MDHEN and SYDVKM. This CDR3 comprises 14 residues. V lost 2 bases and J lost 4, with 11 bases in between. The CDR3 protein is CASSLPGGSYGYTF. As DNA, the CDR3 is TGTGCCAGCAGTTTACCGGGAGGAAGCTATGGCTACACCTTC.

The chain employs TRBV2 and TRBJ2-5; a weak D match, TRBD2 (9 bases). V was pared by 5 bases and J by 9 bases, with 22 bases between. Germline V lookup: CDR1 SNHLY, CDR2 FYNNEI. The CDR3 extends over 15 amino acids. Here the CDR3 reads CASSTSRGREGSQYF. The CDR3 DNA reads as TGTGCCAGCAGTACCTCCAGGGGGCGGGAGGGATCCCAGTACTTC.

V gene TRBV19 combines with J gene TRBJ1-3; D remains ambiguous. In germline, CDR1 is LNHDA, CDR2 SQIVND (reference sequence). The CDR3 is made up of 15 amino acids. V was clipped by 4 bases and J by 0 bases, with 10 bases between them. The CDR3 reads CASSTRLSSGNTIYF. DNA for the CDR3: TGTGCCAGTAGTACCCGGTTAAGCTCTGGAAACACCATATATTTT.